The TCR beta chain under discussion was sequenced for a study of neoadjuvant anti-PD-1 for oral cavity cancer. Study information: Before surgery, most patients got three to four biweekly 3 mg/kg nivolumab doses. Patients without progression got a fourth dose around day 43.

The method was immunoSEQ multiplex PCR; TCRdb's version includes in-frame clones alone and lacks a portion of them. The table has around 17,000 clones, around 69% seen once. From germline, CDR1 is SGHNT and CDR2 YYREEE (reference sequence). V was shortened by 4 bases and J by 3 bases, with 14 bases between the two germline ends. The CDR3 covers 14 residues. The sequence was collected from a person aged 35 to 85 with oral cavity squamous cell carcinoma. V gene TRBV5-4 combines with J gene TRBJ2-7; D may match TRBD1 or TRBD2 (5 bases each). The sequencing used PBMCs, collected before nivolumab (anti-PD-1) treatment. This CDR3 is CASSATGTIYEQYF. The CDR3 nucleotides are TGTGCCAGCAGCGCAACCGGGACCATCTACGAGCAGTACTTC.